The clone carrying this T cell receptor (beta chain) was observed many times. What it binds is unknown. This entry belongs to a study of neurological immune-mediated disorders. CDR3 length equals 14 residues. With 2 bases clipped from V and 3 bases from J, the junction kept 4 bases outside the gene matches. Germline CDR1 DFQATT, CDR2 SNEGSKA (reference sequence). Points from the study as a whole: A possible signature was seen in one related-CDR3 cluster, into which phylogenetic grouping placed the repertoires of 18 of 34 multiple sclerosis patients.

MiXCR was run by TCRdb on the 5' RACE reads, yielding one entry per CDR3 protein. Of tens of thousands of distinct CDR3 sequences detected, 2.5% to 3% appear once; the ten largest clones hold over 0.95%. The receptor was isolated from a woman in her twenties or thirties with multiple sclerosis. This chain uses TRBV20-1 with TRBJ2-7, with 10 bases identical to TRBD2. The sample was PBMCs. CDR3 DNA sequence: TGCAGTGCTAGAAGCCCTAGCGGGAGCTACGAGCAGTACTTC. Translating it yields CSARSPSGSYEQYF.